This TCR beta chain was recovered during a study of blood T cell repertoires in COVID-19. Using immunoSEQ multiplex PCR, the repertoire was profiled, and TCRdb retains in-frame clones only, with some absent. Among roughly 280,000 clones, roughly 86% were seen once, and the ten largest hold 1.9%. V lost 3 bases, J lost 6 bases, and 6 bases lay in between. Looked up from germline, CDR1 is SNHLY and CDR2 is FYNNEI. This CDR3 spans 12 amino acids. The chain combines TRBV2 with TRBJ1-5; a possible D gene is TRBD1 (5 bases). This TCR derives from a woman aged 55-69 years who had recovered from COVID-19. Input material: PBMCs or T cells enriched from blood (not recorded which). The CDR3 DNA sequence: TGTGCCAGCAGTGAGGGGCGTCAGCCCCAGCATTTT. The encoded protein is CASSEGRQPQHF. The full variable domain, rest sourced from reference TRBV2 and TRBJ1-5, is EPEVTQTPSHQVTQMGQEVILRCVPISNHLYFYWYRQILGQKVEFLVSFYNNEISEKSEIFDDQFSVERPDGSNFTLKIRSTKLEDSAMYFCASSEGRQPQHFGDGTRLSIL.